The next 31 T cell receptor beta chains were all read from a single sample in a study of neurological immune-mediated disorders (dated by TCRdb to the late 2010s). The method behind the library was 5' RACE. Sequenced using an Illumina HiSeq 2500. In-frame beta chains were kept once TCRdb had trimmed the public reads at Q25 with fastp and called clones with MiXCR. Rows are combined by CDR3 protein, so each entry shows the most common genes and DNA. This sample comprises about 55,000 distinct CDR3 sequences, 3.8% of them detected only once. The ten top clones hold over 5% of the sample. The specimen sequenced was PBMCs. These receptor sequences come from a man between 60 and 70 years old with multiple sclerosis.

Ten or more counts support this clonotype. The rearrangement links TRBV5-1 to TRBJ1-4; 7 bases map to TRBD1. The ends lost 6 bases at V and 4 bases at J; junction bases unmatched: 6. This CDR3 comprises 14 residues. The germline V gene has CDR1 SGHRS and CDR2 YFSETQ. CDR3 region: CASNTGESNEKLFF. As DNA, the CDR3 is TGCGCCAGCAACACAGGGGAGAGTAATGAAAAACTGTTTTTT.

This clonotype was seen many times. The chain uses TRBV13 and TRBJ1-2, with D possibly TRBD1 on 6 matching bases. The CDR3 sequence is 14 residues long. V lost 5 bases to trimming and J lost 4 bases, with 14 bases between them. Germline V gene lookup returns CDR1 PRHDT and CDR2 FYEKMQ (reference sequence). CDR3 loop: CASSGRTGPYGYTF. For the CDR3, the DNA is TGTGCCAGCAGCGGCCGAACAGGGCCCTATGGCTACACCTTC.

This clonotype was detected many times. The gene calls are TRBV5-1 and TRBJ1-4, with TRBD1 identical over 9 bases. The CDR3 has 17 residues. CDR1 SGHRS and CDR2 YFSETQ come from the germline V gene. Trimming removed 4 bases from V and 0 bases from J; junction bases left unmatched: 7. CDR3 residues: CASSPDRGGATNEKLFF. DNA of the CDR3: TGCGCCAGCAGCCCGGACAGGGGTGGGGCAACTAATGAAAAACTGTTTTTT.

Remarks on this clonotype: The conserved final phenylalanine or tryptophan is absent from the CDR3, which likely points to a read error. The chain couples TRBV5-1 to TRBJ1-4; D perhaps matches TRBD1 (5 bases). Trimming stripped 4 bases from V and 0 bases from J, with 7 bases between. In germline, CDR1 is SGHRS, CDR2 YFSETQ. The CDR3 spans 14 residues. CDR3 residues: CASSGGATNEKLFN. The CDR3 nucleotides are TGCGCCAGCAGCGGGGGTGCAACTAATGAAAAACTGTTTAAT.

The V and J genes are TRBV6-1 and TRBJ2-7; 9 bases fit TRBD2. The J segment lost 4 bases and the V segment lost 2 bases, leaving 6 bases of the junction unmatched. The CDR3 sequence is 15 residues long. CDR1 and CDR2 from the germline V gene are MNHNS and SASEGT. CDR3 sequence: CASSESGGGVYEQYF. CDR3 sequence (DNA): TGTGCCAGCAGTGAATCGGGCGGGGGGGTATACGAGCAGTACTTC.

There are many counts of this clonotype. The chain employs TRBV20-1 and TRBJ1-1; TRBD1 is a possible D gene (5 bases). The CDR3 totals 11 residues. Germline CDR1 and CDR2: DFQATT and SNEGSKA (reference sequence). Trimming removed 7 bases from V and 6 bases from J, with 12 bases in between. CDR3 amino acids: CSVLRVPEAFF. The CDR3 coding sequence is TGCAGTGTACTCAGGGTCCCTGAAGCTTTCTTT.

This clonotype was found many times. The chain uses TRBV20-1 and TRBJ2-7; D is perhaps TRBD2 (5 bases). Per germline, CDR1 DFQATT and CDR2 SNEGSKA (reference sequence). The V gene lost 0 bases and the J gene lost 2 bases, with 14 bases spanning the gap. The CDR3 length is 15 residues. CDR3 in DNA: TGCAGTGCTAGAGATTATCGGACTGGACCCTACGAGCAGTACTTC. It encodes CSARDYRTGPYEQYF.

This clonotype was seen repeatedly, ten times or more. V gene TRBV27 combines with J gene TRBJ1-1; D may be TRBD1 (5 bases). Germline CDR1 MNHEY, CDR2 SMNVEV (reference sequence). The CDR3 spans 13 residues. V was pared by 4 bases and J by 10 bases, with 16 bases between. The CDR3 nucleotides are TGTGCCAGCAGTTCGACAGTGGCGGGATTAGCTTTCTTT. Its protein product is CASSSTVAGLAFF.

This clonotype appeared many times. This chain joins TRBV7-3 and TRBJ2-1; 13 bases line up with TRBD2. CDR1 SGHTA and CDR2 FQGTGA come from the germline V gene. V was clipped by 4 bases and J by 7 bases; unmatched bases: 4. This CDR3 spans 15 amino acids. The CDR3 bases are TGTGCCAGCAGCTGGGTGGGACTAGCGGGGAATGAGCAGTTCTTC. It specifies CASSWVGLAGNEQFF.

The sample holds many counts of this clonotype. The chain carries TRBV12-3 or TRBV12-4 and TRBJ1-5, with TRBD1 matching over 9 bases. CDR3 length equals 14 residues. The junction had 3 bases not matched to a gene; V was cut back by 7 bases and J by 2 bases. CDR3 protein: CASTWTGGNQPQHF. CDR3 DNA: TGTGCCAGCACCTGGACAGGGGGCAATCAGCCCCAGCATTTT.

This clonotype has ten or more counts. The chain couples TRBV29-1 to TRBJ1-1, with D maybe TRBD1 (5 bases). The CDR3 loop spans 11 amino acids. Germline V gives CDR1 SQVTM, CDR2 ANQGSEA. V was shortened by 3 bases and J by 3 bases, with 5 bases between the two germline ends. The CDR3 bases are TGCAGCGTTGAGGGGGACACTGAAGCTTTCTTT. Translated: CSVEGDTEAFF.

In its sample, this clonotype was seen many times. As DNA, the CDR3 is TGCAGTGCTAGAGGCGACCAATGGGAGCAGTTCTTC. Amino acids: CSARGDQWEQFF. The chain carries TRBV20-1 and TRBJ2-1; D ambiguous. The CDR3 has 12 residues. Germline lookup yields CDR1 DFQATT and CDR2 SNEGSKA (reference sequence). The V end was cut by 1 base, the J end by 10 bases, with 11 bases between.

This clonotype was detected many times. The genes are TRBV12-3 or TRBV12-4 and TRBJ2-5, with a weak D call TRBD1 (6 bases). V lost 5 bases to trimming and J lost 1 base, with 11 bases between them. There are 14 residues in the CDR3. The CDR3 DNA reads TGTGCCAGCAGTCCCGGACAGCGCCAAGAGACCCAGTACTTC. Amino acids: CASSPGQRQETQYF.

In this sample, this clonotype turned up many times. The chain recombines TRBV7-9 with TRBJ2-4, with a weak D call TRBD2 (5 bases). Trimming removed 1 base from V and 4 bases from J, with 8 bases in between. CDR1 is SEHNR and CDR2 is FQNEAQ in the germline V gene (reference sequence). The CDR3 has 14 amino acids. The CDR3 DNA follows: TGTGCCAGCAGCTTAGGCCGGGAAAAAAACATTCAGTACTTC. As protein: CASSLGREKNIQYF.

In this sample, this clonotype turned up many times. The chain is built from TRBV20-1 and TRBJ2-7; D might be TRBD2 (6 bases). From germline, CDR1 is DFQATT and CDR2 SNEGSKA (reference sequence). The CDR3 contains 13 residues. V gave up 0 bases and J gave up 2 bases, with 8 bases separating them. Here the CDR3 DNA reads TGCAGTGCTAGAGAAAGCGGGCCCTACGAGCAGTACTTC. Residues: CSARESGPYEQYF.

This clonotype was seen at least ten times. The genes are TRBV20-1 and TRBJ1-1, with D unclear. Germline V gives CDR1 DFQATT, CDR2 SNEGSKA (reference sequence). This CDR3 spans 15 amino acids. The germline V and J ends were trimmed by 0 bases and 1 base, with 12 bases remaining between them. DNA of the CDR3: TGCAGTGCTAGAGATGTATCCAATAAGAACACTGAAGCTTTCTTT. Its translation: CSARDVSNKNTEAFF.

This clonotype came up many times. V usage is TRBV5-1 and J usage is TRBJ2-3; the match to TRBD1 covers 12 bases. J was trimmed by 1 base and V by 5 bases; bases with no gene match: 14. This CDR3 comprises 19 residues. CDR1 SGHRS and CDR2 YFSETQ come from the germline V gene. The CDR3 DNA reads TGCGCCAGCAGTTACTCCGGGACAGGGGGCTCAGGGGGCACAGATACGCAGTATTTT. Translated, it gives CASSYSGTGGSGGTDTQYF.

This clonotype was found many times. The chain employs TRBV27 and TRBJ2-7, with D tentatively TRBD1 or TRBD2 (5 bases each). V lost 3 bases to trimming and J lost 4 bases, with 16 bases between them. Germline loops: CDR1 MNHEY, CDR2 SMNVEV (reference sequence). The CDR3 is made up of 15 amino acids. The CDR3 region has the DNA TGTGCCAGCAGTTTGACGACCGGGACGATGTACGAGCAGTACTTC. It specifies CASSLTTGTMYEQYF.

This clonotype was seen repeatedly, ten times or more. J is TRBJ2-2 and V is TRBV5-1; a weak D match, TRBD1 (5 bases). The CDR3 runs to 12 residues. Trimming cost V 4 bases and J 7 bases, with 8 bases left between them. Germline V gene sequence: CDR1 SGHRS, CDR2 YFSETQ. The CDR3 DNA sequence: TGCGCCAGCAGCCAGGGTTTCGGGGAGCTGTTTTTT. The encoded protein is CASSQGFGELFF.

This clonotype was observed many times. The rearrangement uses TRBV5-1 and TRBJ1-6; D is perhaps TRBD1 (5 bases). Germline CDR1 and CDR2: SGHRS and YFSETQ. This CDR3 spans 15 amino acids. Trimming removed 0 bases at V and 7 bases at J, with 11 bases between. The CDR3 loop reads CASSLVDGGNSPLHF. CDR3 nucleotides: TGCGCCAGCAGCTTGGTGGATGGGGGGAATTCACCCCTCCACTTT.

This clonotype occurred many times. This chain connects TRBV5-1 to TRBJ2-2, with D perhaps matching TRBD2 (5 bases). V lost 3 bases and J lost 0, with 12 bases in between. The CDR3 length is 16 residues. CDR1 SGHRS and CDR2 YFSETQ come from the germline V gene. CDR3 loop: CASSSETLANTGELFF. CDR3 DNA sequence: TGCGCCAGCAGCTCGGAGACACTAGCGAACACCGGGGAGCTGTTTTTT.

The J gene is TRBJ2-7, the V gene TRBV5-1; possibly TRBD1 for D (6 bases). Germline CDR1 reads SGHRS; CDR2 reads YFSETQ. V lost 0 bases and J lost 2, with 18 bases in between. The CDR3 loop spans 17 amino acids. The CDR3 region has the DNA TGCGCCAGCAGCTTGGAGGTACTGCAGGGGACCCCCTACGAGCAGTACTTC. Its protein product is CASSLEVLQGTPYEQYF. Drawing the rest from reference TRBV5-1 and TRBJ2-7, the complete variable domain is KAGVTQTPRYLIKTRGQQVTLSCSPISGHRSVSWYQQTPGQGLQFLFEYFSETQRNKGNFPGRFSGRQFSNSRSEMNVSTLELGDSALYLCASSLEVLQGTPYEQYFGPGTRLTVT.

This clonotype was counted many times. The chain recombines TRBV4-1 with TRBJ1-6; D not resolved. Deletions cut 1 base from V and 4 bases from J, with 8 bases between. CDR1 and CDR2 (germline): MGHRA, YSYEKL. This CDR3 comprises 15 residues. CDR3 in DNA: TGCGCCAGCAGCCAAGTCGCGTCTTATAATTCACCCCTCCACTTT. It encodes CASSQVASYNSPLHF.

This clonotype was observed at least ten times. CDR3 region: CASSLGDPSVYYGYTF. As DNA, the CDR3 is TGCGCCAGCAGCTTGGGGGACCCCTCTGTCTACTATGGCTACACCTTC. This chain connects TRBV5-1 to TRBJ1-2; D might be TRBD1 (5 bases). The CDR3 runs to 16 residues. The V gene's germline CDR1 is SGHRS and CDR2 YFSETQ. Trimming left V 0 bases short and J 3 bases short, with 15 bases between.

The chain combines TRBV5-6 with TRBJ2-7; 9 bases map to TRBD2. Germline V gene sequence: CDR1 SGHDT, CDR2 YYEEEE. The CDR3 loop spans 18 amino acids. V shed 0 bases, J shed 4 bases, and the junction held 14 bases outside the gene matches. This CDR3 reads CASSLGLAGSPGTYEQYF. The DNA for the CDR3 is TGTGCCAGCAGCTTGGGGCTAGCGGGAAGCCCAGGGACGTACGAGCAGTACTTC.

There are many counts of this clonotype. The genes are TRBV7-8 and TRBJ2-1; D uncertain. The CDR3 sequence is 15 residues long. The ends were cut back, 4 bases at V and 4 bases at J, with 14 bases in the middle. Germline CDR1 SGHVS, CDR2 FQNEAQ. For the CDR3, the DNA is TGTGCCAGCAGCTCCGGTCCCGCAGAGTACAATGAGCAGTTCTTC. This gives the protein CASSSGPAEYNEQFF.

This clonotype came up many times. The chain is built from TRBV3-1 and TRBJ2-1, with 7 bases aligning to TRBD2. The CDR3 covers 16 residues. Germline V CDR1 and CDR2: LGHDT, YNNKEL (reference sequence). After removal of 6 bases from V and 4 bases from J, the junction contained 12 bases not matched to a gene. The CDR3 DNA is TGTGCCAGCAGAAGCCGAGGGGCGGGGGATTACAATGAGCAGTTCTTC. The encoded protein is CASRSRGAGDYNEQFF.

In its sample, this clonotype was seen many times. The genes are TRBV7-2 and TRBJ2-5; 7 bases are a match to TRBD2. V lost 1 base, J lost 6 bases, and 11 bases stayed unmatched. The CDR3 has 16 amino acids. CDR1 and CDR2 from the germline V gene are SGHTA and FQGNSA. The CDR3 DNA reads as TGTGCCAGCAGCTTAGTCCGAACGGGGGAGGGAAAGACCCAGTACTTC. Its translation: CASSLVRTGEGKTQYF.

This clonotype came up many times. V is TRBV4-2 and J is TRBJ2-2, with 10 bases aligning to TRBD2. Germline values: CDR1 LGHNA, CDR2 YNFKEQ. The trim removed 0 bases at V and 0 bases at J, leaving 4 bases unmatched. This CDR3 is built from 18 residues. The CDR3 protein is CASSQERAGGTNTGELFF. The CDR3 DNA sequence: TGTGCCAGCAGCCAAGAACGAGCGGGGGGGACGAACACCGGGGAGCTGTTTTTT.

This clonotype appeared many times. Written as DNA, the CDR3 is TGCAGTGCTAGCTTATCCGGGATAGGCGATGAGCAGTTCTTC. Translation gives CSASLSGIGDEQFF. This chain connects TRBV20-1 to TRBJ2-1; tentative D call: TRBD2 (5 bases). V lost 3 bases to trimming and J lost 8 bases, with 17 bases between them. This CDR3 region has 14 residues. Germline V lookup: CDR1 DFQATT, CDR2 SNEGSKA (reference sequence).

This clonotype was counted ten times or more. The chain employs TRBV18 and TRBJ2-7; D possibly corresponds to TRBD2 (5 bases). Per germline, CDR1 KGHSH and CDR2 LQKENI. This CDR3 comprises 13 residues. V was clipped by 6 bases and J by 4 bases, with 13 bases between them. Written as DNA, the CDR3 is TGTGCCAGCTCTTTGATCCGGGATTACGAGCAGTACTTC. Protein: CASSLIRDYEQYF. The full variable domain, its missing parts supplied by reference TRBV18 and TRBJ2-7, is NAGVMQNPRHLVRRRGQEARLRCSPMKGHSHVYWYRQLPEEGLKFMVYLQKENIIDESGMPKERFSAEFPKEGPSILRIQQVVRGDSAAYFCASSLIRDYEQYFGPGTRLTVT.